The count of the clone carrying this T cell receptor beta chain is one. The sample originates from a study of radiotherapy plus CTLA-4 blockade in lung cancer. The CDR3 extends over 16 amino acids. Trimming shortened V by 2 bases and J by 1 base, and 14 bases separated the two germline ends. The germline gives CDR1 SGHDN, CDR2 FVKESK. The table came from immunoSEQ multiplex PCR; TCRdb's copy has only in-frame clones and leaves some out. This table holds around 41,000 clones, around 70% found once. The material was peripheral blood, obtained from a patient treated with radiotherapy plus ipilimumab. The receptor was derived from a human donor with non-small cell lung cancer who had a partial response to radiotherapy plus ipilimumab. The chain is built from TRBV14 and TRBJ1-1; D not certain. The CDR3 region has the DNA TGTGCCAGCAGCCAAAGGAGGGTTCAAAAGAACACTGAAGCTTTCTTT. It specifies CASSQRRVQKNTEAFF.